Included here is one TCR beta chain sequence, with context. Generated by immunoSEQ multiplex PCR, the TCRdb table keeps only in-frame clones and is missing some. There are about 4,300 clones in the sample; approximately 79% occur only once, and under 7% lies in the top ten. Two lung cancer pathologists independently confirmed each histologic diagnosis. The CDR3 is 15 amino acids. The V gene lost 3 bases and the J gene lost 1 base, with 11 bases spanning the gap. CDR1 is MDHEN, CDR2 SYDVKM, per germline. The data are from a study of immune evolution from preneoplasia to lung adenocarcinoma. Study-wide context: HLA loss of heterozygosity: 6% to 7.5% AIS, about 15% MIA, about 32% ADC, none AAH.

Input material: FFPE minimally invasive lung adenocarcinoma tissue. This chain joins TRBV28 and TRBJ2-3, with D perhaps TRBD1 (6 bases). The clonotype originates from a person aged 45 to 69 with lung adenocarcinoma. CDR3 bases: TGTGCCAGCAGTTTCCAGGGGATCGGCACAGATACGCAGTATTTT. Its protein product is CASSFQGIGTDTQYF.